The clone carrying this T cell receptor beta chain was observed a handful of times. The sample is drawn from a study of blood T cell repertoires in COVID-19. The overall study: Donors in the United States, Italy and Spain gave samples during acute or convalescent COVID-19. The analysed material was cDNA or gDNA that came from T cells, B-cell-depleted T cells, or PBMCs.

Germline V gene data show CDR1 as SEHNR and CDR2 as FQNEAQ (reference sequence). The CDR3 consists of 15 residues. V shed 2 bases and J shed 4 bases, with 14 bases lying between them. As processed by the authors: Quantification of nucleated cells was approximated via reference gene primer amplification. Generated by immunoSEQ multiplex PCR, the TCRdb table keeps only in-frame clones and is missing some. Clonal size and the V and J genes are those of that table, whereas D and trimming came from the DNA. The top ten hold under 8.5% of the sample, which has roughly 200,000 clones, approximately 78% seen once. While infection was still active, Seattle patients were enrolled and then followed longitudinally.

This TCR came from a woman older than 75 with COVID-19, enrolled during active disease. The sample taken for sequencing was peripheral blood. The chain is built from TRBV7-9 and TRBJ1-2; the D is unclear. The CDR3 DNA is TGTGCCAGCAGCTTATCTCGGACGGGAGGCTATGGCTACACCTTC. This translates into CASSLSRTGGYGYTF.